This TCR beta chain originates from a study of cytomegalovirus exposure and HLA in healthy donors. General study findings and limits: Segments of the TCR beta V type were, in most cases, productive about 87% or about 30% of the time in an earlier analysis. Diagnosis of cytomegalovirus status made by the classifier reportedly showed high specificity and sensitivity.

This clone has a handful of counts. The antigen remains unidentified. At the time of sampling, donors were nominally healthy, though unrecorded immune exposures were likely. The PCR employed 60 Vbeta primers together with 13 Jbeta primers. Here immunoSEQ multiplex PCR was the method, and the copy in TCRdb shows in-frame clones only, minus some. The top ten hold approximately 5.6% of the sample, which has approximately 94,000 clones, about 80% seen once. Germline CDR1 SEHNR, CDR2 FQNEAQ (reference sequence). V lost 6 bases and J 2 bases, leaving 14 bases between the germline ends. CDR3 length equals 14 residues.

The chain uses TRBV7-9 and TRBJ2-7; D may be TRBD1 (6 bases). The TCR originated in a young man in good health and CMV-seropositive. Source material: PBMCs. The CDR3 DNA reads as TGTGCCAGCAGTCCCTGGGGGCGGGCCTACGAGCAGTACTTC. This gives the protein CASSPWGRAYEQYF.